This T cell receptor beta chain was sequenced for a study of shared clonotypes between healthy human individuals. Study-wide findings and caveats: Generation of non-shared clonotypes was less probable than generation of clonotypes shared by all four donors. Around 5% was the fraction of naive CD4 clonotypes found shared across four donors.

TCRdb keeps only in-frame clones here, not all; method: immunoSEQ multiplex PCR. The table records more than 550,000 clones, 72% of them present only once. The donor cohort consisted entirely of Caucasian adults residing in Nashville, Tennessee. Naive CD45RA+ and memory CD45RA-negative subsets were split from CD4+ cells. This clone was seen once. Its antigen is unknown. The CDR3 runs to 15 residues. CDR1 is MGHRA and CDR2 is YSYEKL in the germline V gene. The V gene lost 0 bases and the J gene lost 1 base, with 9 bases spanning the gap. The receptor comes from a woman aged 30 to 39 in good health. J is TRBJ1-1 and V is TRBV4-1; D not resolved. Source material: memory CD4+ T cells sorted from blood. Subset described: CD45RA-negative fraction. This CDR3 reads CASSQDTMKNTEAFF. The CDR3 DNA reads as TGCGCCAGCAGCCAAGATACCATGAAGAACACTGAAGCTTTCTTT.